The 32 T cell receptor beta chains below were found in one sample sequenced in a study of OX40 agonist ivuxolimab in advanced cancers. Sequencing was performed with immunoSEQ multiplex PCR; in TCRdb, only in-frame clones are kept and a portion is missing. Of 35,000 to 55,000 clones in the sample, approximately 90% are singletons; the top ten hold 4.5% to 6%. This material consisted of CD4+ or CD8+ T cells sorted from blood, taken in a trial of the OX40 agonist ivuxolimab. Every receptor here comes from an adult with an advanced solid tumor such as melanoma, head and neck, liver or kidney cancer.

The chain recombines TRBV27 with TRBJ1-5, with D unclear. Trimming took off 8 bases at V and 0 bases at J, with 8 bases between the two ends. The V gene's germline CDR1 is MNHEY and CDR2 SMNVEV (reference sequence). The CDR3 is made up of 13 amino acids. DNA of the CDR3: TGTGCCAGCCAACAGAATAGCAATCAGCCCCAGCATTTT. Translation gives CASQQNSNQPQHF.

V gene TRBV30 combines with J gene TRBJ2-7, with 7 bases identical to TRBD2. V trimming: 4 bases; J trimming: 2 bases; junction bases outside the gene matches: 17. The CDR3 consists of 17 residues. Germline V lookup: CDR1 GTSNPN, CDR2 SVGIG (reference sequence). The CDR3 loop is CAWTNKPGGISPYEQYF. CDR3 sequence (DNA): TGTGCCTGGACAAACAAGCCCGGGGGGATCTCCCCCTACGAGCAGTACTTC. Based on the CDR3 plus reference TRBV30 and TRBJ2-7, the full variable domain is SQTIHQWPATLVQPVGSPLSLECTVEGTSNPNLYWYRQAAGRGLQLLFYSVGIGQISSEVPQNLSASRPQDRQFILSSKKLLLSDSGFYLCAWTNKPGGISPYEQYFGPGTRLTVT.

This clone appeared a single time. This chain links TRBV6-1 with TRBJ2-7; 8 bases align to TRBD2. The CDR3 is 13 amino acids. V gave up 5 bases and J gave up 6 bases; unmatched junction bases: 6. CDR1 and CDR2 from the germline V gene are MNHNS and SASEGT. CDR3 region: CASSSGRRGEQYF. The CDR3, as DNA: TGTGCCAGCAGTAGCGGGAGACGGGGCGAGCAGTACTTC.

The rearrangement uses TRBV30 and TRBJ1-6, with D uncertain. This CDR3 comprises 12 residues. Trimming left V 5 bases short and J 9 bases short, with 11 bases between. Germline assignment: CDR1 GTSNPN and CDR2 SVGIG (reference sequence). This chain's CDR3 is CAWGEVGSPLHF. DNA of the CDR3: TGTGCCTGGGGCGAGGTGGGTTCACCCCTCCACTTT.

The V gene is TRBV7-8, the J gene TRBJ2-1; TRBD2 matches 7 bases. The junction had 13 bases not matched to a gene; V was cut back by 5 bases and J by 9 bases. CDR1 is SGHVS, CDR2 FQNEAQ, per germline. CDR3 length equals 15 residues. CDR3 DNA sequence: TGTGCCAGCAGCGACCTATGGGGGAGGGCCATTGAGCAGTTCTTC. It specifies CASSDLWGRAIEQFF.

This rearrangement joins TRBV11-2 to TRBJ2-5; D is uncertain. Germline CDR1 and CDR2: SGHAT and FQNNGV. Deletions cut 2 bases from V and 1 base from J, with 8 bases between. The length of the CDR3 is 14 residues. The CDR3: CASSLWRSQETQYF. The CDR3, as DNA: TGTGCCAGCAGCTTATGGCGGTCCCAAGAGACCCAGTACTTC.

The genes are TRBV5-1 and TRBJ1-1; 7 nucleotides align to TRBD1. V trimming: 4 bases; J trimming: 1 base; junction bases outside the gene matches: 4. The CDR3 totals 14 residues. The germline gives CDR1 SGHRS, CDR2 YFSETQ. CDR3 DNA sequence: TGCGCCAGCAGCCGGACAGGAGAGAACACTGAAGCTTTCTTT. Protein sequence: CASSRTGENTEAFF.

The V gene is TRBV4-2, the J gene TRBJ2-1; D is undetermined. The CDR3 has 17 amino acids. Trimming stripped 1 base from V and 0 bases from J, with 13 bases between. CDR1 and CDR2 (germline): LGHNA, YNFKEQ. CDR3 nucleotides: TGTGCCAGCAGCCAAGTCCGTGGCGGAGCCTCCTACAATGAGCAGTTCTTC. This gives the protein CASSQVRGGASYNEQFF.

V is TRBV6-5 and J is TRBJ1-4; D gene uncertain. V was trimmed by 0 bases and J by 3 bases, leaving 8 bases between them. Germline V gene sequence: CDR1 MNHEY, CDR2 SVGAGI. This CDR3 has 15 residues. CDR3 loop: CASSYSPVANEKLFF. The CDR3 coding sequence is TGTGCCAGCAGTTACTCGCCGGTAGCTAATGAAAAACTGTTTTTT.

This clone appeared a single time. The rearrangement joins TRBV11-2 to TRBJ2-1; a weak D match, TRBD1 (7 bases). The CDR3 totals 14 residues. The V and J ends lost 5 bases and 7 bases respectively, with 15 bases between them. In germline, CDR1 is SGHAT, CDR2 FQNNGV. CDR3 protein: CASSHGQAGNEQFF. The CDR3 bases are TGTGCCAGCAGCCATGGACAGGCGGGGAATGAGCAGTTCTTC.

Concerning this clone itself: This CDR3 is also generated by other DNA sequences in the sample. The chain is built from TRBV9 and TRBJ2-1; no clear D. V was shortened by 0 bases and J by 0 bases, with 4 bases between the two germline ends. Per germline, CDR1 SGDLS and CDR2 YYNGEE. The CDR3 sequence is 14 residues long. CDR3 sequence reads: CASSVGSSYNEQFF. CDR3 coding DNA: TGTGCCAGCAGCGTAGGAAGCTCCTACAATGAGCAGTTCTTC.

The chain uses TRBV9 and TRBJ2-2; D remains ambiguous. CDR3 size: 15 residues. The ends were cut back, 0 bases at V and 2 bases at J, with 8 bases in the middle. In germline, CDR1 is SGDLS, CDR2 YYNGEE. The CDR3, as DNA: TGTGCCAGCAGCGTAGACCTGTTTAACACCGGGGAGCTGTTTTTT. Its translation is CASSVDLFNTGELFF.

The chain uses TRBV30 and TRBJ1-1; TRBD1 matches 7 bases. The germline gives CDR1 GTSNPN, CDR2 SVGIG (reference sequence). This CDR3 has 14 residues. Trimming cost V 2 bases and J 6 bases; bases outside gene matches: 9. The CDR3 region has the DNA TGTGCCTGGAGTCTTCAGGGGGTCGGAGCTGAAGCTTTCTTT. Protein product: CAWSLQGVGAEAFF.

CDR3 in DNA: TGCGCCAGCAGCTCTCCCTCTTCCACCGGGGAGCTGTTTTTT. Its translation: CASSSPSSTGELFF. The V gene is TRBV5-1, the J gene TRBJ2-2, with D hard to call. The CDR3 totals 14 residues. The V gene lost 3 bases and the J gene lost 4 bases, with 10 bases spanning the gap. Germline V gene data show CDR1 as SGHRS and CDR2 as YFSETQ. Complete variable domain (other parts from reference TRBV5-1 and TRBJ2-2): KAGVTQTPRYLIKTRGQQVTLSCSPISGHRSVSWYQQTPGQGLQFLFEYFSETQRNKGNFPGRFSGRQFSNSRSEMNVSTLELGDSALYLCASSSPSSTGELFFGEGSRLTVL.

This chain uses TRBV4-2 with TRBJ2-7, with 11 positions matching TRBD2. Looked up from germline, CDR1 is LGHNA and CDR2 is YNFKEQ. J was trimmed by 7 bases and V by 1 base; bases with no gene match: 12. The CDR3 sequence is 17 residues long. CDR3 sequence reads: CASSQVSGSSGRREQYF. DNA of the CDR3: TGTGCCAGCAGCCAAGTTTCAGGGTCTAGCGGGAGGAGAGAGCAGTACTTC.

This chain links TRBV28 with TRBJ1-2, with TRBD1 matching 10 bases. From germline, CDR1 is MDHEN and CDR2 SYDVKM. The CDR3 length is 14 residues. V lost 4 bases, J lost 5 bases, and 4 bases stayed unmatched. This CDR3 reads CASSSGQGRYGYTF. The CDR3 region has the DNA TGTGCCAGCAGTTCGGGACAGGGGCGTTATGGCTACACCTTC.

The chain carries TRBV4-1 and TRBJ1-1, with a weak D call TRBD1 (5 bases). CDR1 is MGHRA, CDR2 YSYEKL, per germline. V was clipped by 5 bases and J by 5 bases, with 24 bases between them. The CDR3 is made up of 17 amino acids. The CDR3 DNA follows: TGCGCCAGCAGCTTACTTGGGCCGGGAAGGTGGGGGACTGAAGCTTTCTTT. It codes for CASSLLGPGRWGTEAFF.

This rearrangement joins TRBV19 to TRBJ2-2; 7 bases match TRBD1. Germline trimming cut 5 bases from V and 6 bases from J; bases unmatched to any gene: 6. Germline values: CDR1 LNHDA, CDR2 SQIVND (reference sequence). The CDR3 runs 14 residues. This chain's CDR3 is CASSEGGAAGELFF. The DNA for the CDR3 is TGTGCCAGTAGTGAAGGGGGCGCAGCCGGGGAGCTGTTTTTT.

The chain couples TRBV5-4 to TRBJ2-1, with TRBD2 identical over 12 bases. CDR1 and CDR2 from the germline V gene are SGHNT and YYREEE (reference sequence). V lost 2 bases, J lost 7 bases, and 4 bases stayed unmatched. The CDR3 length is 15 residues. The CDR3 sequence is CASSLPSGRGNEQFF. In nucleotides, the CDR3 is TGTGCCAGCAGCTTACCTAGCGGGAGGGGAAATGAGCAGTTCTTC.

V and J are TRBV5-1 and TRBJ2-5, with 10 nucleotides matching TRBD1. Germline CDR1 reads SGHRS; CDR2 reads YFSETQ. The CDR3 is 16 residues long. V shed 2 bases and J 1 base; nucleotides not matched to a gene: 5. CDR3 loop: CASSFEDRGFQETQYF. In DNA, the CDR3 is TGCGCCAGCAGCTTTGAGGACAGGGGGTTCCAAGAGACCCAGTACTTC. The complete variable domain, with remaining parts taken from reference TRBV5-1 and TRBJ2-5, reads KAGVTQTPRYLIKTRGQQVTLSCSPISGHRSVSWYQQTPGQGLQFLFEYFSETQRNKGNFPGRFSGRQFSNSRSEMNVSTLELGDSALYLCASSFEDRGFQETQYFGPGTRLLVL.

The CDR3 sequence: CASSYPLRTDTQYF. The CDR3 DNA reads as TGTGCCAGCAGTTACCCGCTCCGCACAGATACGCAGTATTTT. The chain employs TRBV6-5 and TRBJ2-3; no firm D call. The CDR3 loop spans 14 amino acids. The ends were cut back, 2 bases at V and 1 base at J, with 7 bases in the middle. From germline, CDR1 is MNHEY and CDR2 SVGAGI.

This clone appeared once. CDR3 sequence (DNA): TGTGCCAGCAGTCCTAGACTAGCGGGAGGGACAGATACGCAGTATTTT. It specifies CASSPRLAGGTDTQYF. The chain uses TRBV27 and TRBJ2-3, with 14 bases lining up with TRBD2. The CDR3 spans 16 residues. With 5 bases clipped from V and 3 bases from J, the junction kept 4 bases outside the gene matches. CDR1 MNHEY and CDR2 SMNVEV come from the germline V gene (reference sequence).

A remark on this clone: Other nucleotide sequences from this sample produce the same CDR3. The chain has TRBV28 and TRBJ1-1; TRBD1 matches at 7 bases. Germline V gene lookup returns CDR1 MDHEN and CDR2 SYDVKM. This CDR3 region has 14 residues. Trimming cost V 5 bases and J 0 bases; bases outside gene matches: 3. The CDR3 loop is CASSLGQLNTEAFF. CDR3 DNA sequence: TGTGCCAGCAGTCTGGGACAGTTGAACACTGAAGCTTTCTTT.

The CDR3, as DNA: TGTGCCAGCAGTTTAGAGCCCAGGCGTTTTAGCACAGATACGCAGTATTTT. This translates into CASSLEPRRFSTDTQYF. The gene calls are TRBV28 and TRBJ2-3, with no clear D. V shed 2 bases and J shed 0 bases, with 15 bases lying between them. Germline V gives CDR1 MDHEN, CDR2 SYDVKM. The CDR3 is made up of 17 amino acids.

CDR3 in DNA: TGCGCCAGCAGCGGGGGCGGGAATATCGTCAATGAGCAGTTCTTC. Translating gives CASSGGGNIVNEQFF. This rearrangement joins TRBV5-1 to TRBJ2-1, with D tentatively TRBD1 or TRBD2 (6 bases each). This CDR3 is built from 15 residues. Between the trimmed V and J ends, which lost 4 bases and 6 bases, there was a span of 17 bases. From germline, CDR1 is SGHRS and CDR2 YFSETQ.

J is TRBJ2-7 and V is TRBV7-8; D uncertain. The CDR3 loop spans 12 amino acids. Trimming removed 3 bases from V and 5 bases from J, with 8 bases in between. Germline V gene lookup returns CDR1 SGHVS and CDR2 FQNEAQ. CDR3 amino acids: CASSFIGHEQYF. As DNA, the CDR3 is TGTGCCAGCAGCTTCATAGGGCACGAGCAGTACTTC.

There are a few counts of this clone. This chain connects TRBV11-2 to TRBJ1-2; 8 positions agree with TRBD1. CDR1 is SGHAT, CDR2 FQNNGV, per germline. Trimming at V came to 1 base and at J to 8 bases, leaving 6 bases not matched to a gene. CDR3 length: 14 residues. The CDR3 protein is CASSLGTGIAGYTF. CDR3 DNA: TGTGCCAGCAGCTTAGGGACAGGGATTGCGGGCTACACCTTC. The full variable domain, completed using reference TRBV11-2 and TRBJ1-2, is EAGVAQSPRYKIIEKRQSVAFWCNPISGHATLYWYQQILGQGPKLLIQFQNNGVVDDSQLPKDRFSAERLKGVDSTLKIQPAKLEDSAVYLCASSLGTGIAGYTFGSGTRLTVV.

The chain links TRBV6-5 to TRBJ1-6; D remains ambiguous. The germline V gene has CDR1 MNHEY and CDR2 SVGAGI. The CDR3 spans 14 residues. The germline V and J ends were trimmed by 0 bases and 10 bases, with 10 bases remaining between them. The CDR3 sequence: CASSYSLGGSPLHF. In DNA form, the CDR3 reads TGTGCCAGCAGTTACTCTCTGGGTGGGTCACCCCTCCACTTT.

Only one count was recorded for this clone. The V call is TRBV7-9, the J call TRBJ2-5, with 12 bases matching TRBD2. Trimming removed 5 bases from V and 5 bases from J; junction bases left unmatched: 9. The CDR3 totals 16 residues. Germline V gene lookup returns CDR1 SEHNR and CDR2 FQNEAQ (reference sequence). The CDR3 region has the DNA TGTGCCAGCAGCCGGACTAGCGGGAAGGGGTGGGAGACCCAGTACTTC. It is translated as CASSRTSGKGWETQYF.

CDR3 region: CASPGGSGEQFF. CDR3 DNA: TGTGCCAGTCCCGGGGGGAGTGGTGAGCAGTTCTTC. The V and J genes are TRBV28 and TRBJ2-1; 7 positions agree with TRBD2. The CDR3 has 12 residues. Trimming removed 9 bases from V and 9 bases from J; junction bases left unmatched: 8. Germline CDR1 reads MDHEN; CDR2 reads SYDVKM.

The gene calls are TRBV5-6 and TRBJ2-1; 10 nucleotides line up with TRBD2. The length of the CDR3 is 16 residues. From germline, CDR1 is SGHDT and CDR2 YYEEEE. Germline trimming cut 0 bases from V and 0 bases from J; bases unmatched to any gene: 0. The DNA for the CDR3 is TGTGCCAGCAGCTTGGGACTAGCGGGCTCCTACAATGAGCAGTTCTTC. Its protein product is CASSLGLAGSYNEQFF.

The chain joins TRBV4-2 to TRBJ1-5, with unresolved D. The CDR3 totals 13 residues. V dropped 0 bases and J dropped 7 bases, with 7 bases sitting between them. Germline V CDR1 and CDR2: LGHNA, YNFKEQ. As DNA, the CDR3 is TGTGCCAGCAGCCAAGATGTAGGCCAGCCCCAGCATTTT. It is translated as CASSQDVGQPQHF.